What follows is one T cell receptor (beta chain) and its context. This clone was seen more than once but under ten times. There is no known antigen for this receptor. No base quality values were provided; no much bigger clone lies one nucleotide off. A MiSeq instrument was used for deep resolution sequencing, which targeted depths ranging from 1 in 1 million up to 1 in 200,000 T cells, with coverage averaging 10x for each clonotype. The immunoSEQ hsTCRB Kit was used to generate the TCR beta libraries. As for the authors' bioinformatics: Data were analyzed with ImmunoSEQ Data Assistant and ImmunoSEQ Analyzer, with V, D and J genes assigned per IMGT definitions. Clonality was computed as one minus normalized Shannon entropy of productive rearrangement frequencies, ranging from 0 to 1. Only overrepresented clonotypes making up at least 0.05% of the repertoire of each patient were included in the public clonotype analysis. More than ten repertoires from age-matched healthy donors, obtained from immuneACCESS, served as clonality controls. This immuneACCESS table, as held by TCRdb, lists in-frame sequences with V and J called but not all clones. Of the missing ones, under half trace to an unresolved V gene in checked studies; the others have no known cause. From that table come the V and J calls and clone size; the DNA was used to work out D and trimming. The sample includes approximately 120,000 clones, with 58% observed a single time. Together, the top ten hold about 40% of the sample.

The sample's time point, from its label and the paper: approximately 2 years on ibrutinib. For TCR beta library preparation, approximately 2 micrograms of genomic DNA were isolated from cryopreserved PBMCs. Longitudinal blood samples from CLL patients receiving ibrutinib monotherapy were subjected to high-throughput TCR beta sequencing. The patients were enrolled in a single-center, open-label phase 2 trial of ibrutinib monotherapy. The data were taken from a study of cytotoxic CD8 clonotypes in ibrutinib-treated CLL (dated by TCRdb to the early 2020s). For the wider study: The cohort included approximately 15 treatment-naive and about a dozen relapsed/refractory patients; 17 were IGHV unmutated. Of the 86 participants in the trial, approximately 26 had longitudinal samples available. Patients were still on ibrutinib when every remission and progressive disease sample was collected. Response samples were taken after a median of 12 months on treatment, ranging from roughly 6 to 36 months. Cryopreserved peripheral blood mononuclear cells were collected at three points: before therapy, at response, and at either sustained remission or disease progression. An average of around 250,000 productive templates and 94,082 productive rearrangements was obtained per sample. Responses were partial in roughly 24 patients and complete in 2; after median approximately 5.5 years follow-up, about 14 stayed in remission and approximately 12 progressed.

Results the study describes overall, beyond this receptor: An increase in clonality was observed at ibrutinib response, with clonality remaining stable during sustained remission and falling back toward baseline at progression. Public clonotypes were rare and either shrank or stayed stable during treatment, and the rise in clonality at ibrutinib response reflected expansion of private clonotypes. Baseline clonality was found to be higher than that of age-matched healthy donors and was strongly correlated with circulating CD8+ T-cell counts. Sampling times were not matched between sustained-remission and progressing patients, and lymph node repertoires were not studied.

This sample comprised PBMCs, obtained after 24 months of ibrutinib treatment. The TCR was taken from a human donor with chronic lymphocytic leukemia.

The CDR3 here reads CASSSPGTVHSDTQYF. DNA sequence: TGCGCCAGCAGCTCCCCCGGGACAGTTCATTCAGATACGCAGTATTTT. The V and J segments used are TRBV5-1 and TRBJ2-3; 7 junctional bases match TRBD1. The CDR3, cysteine through phenylalanine, is 16 amino acids long. Of the read, only the CDR3 DNA is kept; its 48 bases are in frame from base 1. From V the trimming removes 3 bases and from J it removes 4 bases, while the gene matches leave 11 bases of the junction unaccounted for. The germline V gene gives CDR1 as SGHRS and CDR2 as YFSETQ.